This entry is about one T cell receptor (beta chain). This sample was included in a study of T cell changes during pregnancy in multiple sclerosis. V was pared by 7 bases and J by 3 bases, with 8 bases of the junction left unmatched. CDR1 is MNHNY and CDR2 is SVGAGI in the germline V gene (reference sequence). The CDR3 extends over 14 amino acids. Sequencing was performed with immunoSEQ multiplex PCR; in TCRdb, only in-frame clones are kept and a portion is missing. The sample gives just under 50,000 clones, approximately 90% of which show up once; roughly 10% is in the top ten. The chain has TRBV6-6 and TRBJ2-7; 8 bases line up with TRBD2. Sequenced here: CD8+ T cells from peripheral blood mononuclear cells, sampled after pregnancy. The TCR sequence derives from a female donor with multiple sclerosis, enrolled in a pregnancy study. This CDR3 is CASKPGGQYYEQYF. CDR3 nucleotides: TGTGCCAGCAAGCCGGGGGGGCAGTACTACGAGCAGTACTTC.